This TCR beta chain was profiled in a study of tumor-infiltrating lymphocytes in primary liver carcinoma. Overall study context: Every sample contained roughly 3.65 to 7.5 million productive TCRbeta reads, and these numbers were similar from one tissue type to another. Study outcomes and limitations: Tumor samples exhibited a significantly greater top-250-clone fraction than blood samples (p = 0.039).

Points on this clonotype: The antigen remains unidentified. Possible read error: a much larger clone is one base away.

Making TCR beta cDNA involved approximately 510 ng total RNA and a constant-region primer. ARM-PCR, slightly modified, supplied the TCR beta libraries through three nested multiplex PCR rounds. Rounds one and two of PCR, each of roughly 10 cycles, were primed with TRBV1-TRBV30 forward primers and a C-beta reverse primer. Each CDR3 protein gets one entry after TCRdb re-called the multiplex PCR reads with MiXCR. The repertoire consists of roughly 120,000 distinct CDR3 sequences, with 60% to 75% occurring once and the leading ten covering 7.5% to 8.5%. Total RNA and DNA came together from 20-30 mg of bulk tissue without cell sorting. The CDR3 consists of 17 residues. After removal of 5 bases from V and 4 bases from J, the junction contained 9 bases not matched to a gene. Germline V CDR1 and CDR2: KGHDR, SFDVKD.

Specimen: liver tumor tissue from sampling region 3. Subset here: tumor region T3, left-lateral pole. The chain recombines TRBV24-1 with TRBJ2-1; 11 bases agree with TRBD2. The source of this sequence is a woman aged 55 to 70 with primary liver carcinoma and hepatitis B virus infection. DNA of the CDR3: TGTGCCACCAGTGTTGAGACTAGCGGGACGCTTTACAATGAGCAGTTCTTC. Encoded protein: CATSVETSGTLYNEQFF.